The text below deals with one TCR beta chain. This entry comes from a study of blood T cell repertoires in COVID-19. Only in-frame clones appear in the TCRdb table, and some are missing; sequencing was by immunoSEQ multiplex PCR. The repertoire holds around 250,000 clones, with approximately 87% as singletons. The CDR3 runs to 15 residues. Germline values: CDR1 LNHDA, CDR2 SQIVND (reference sequence). The V and J ends lost 2 bases and 4 bases respectively, with 14 bases between them. The TCR comes from a human donor in a cohort sampled during active COVID-19. Sequenced sample: peripheral blood. V and J are TRBV19 and TRBJ1-1, with D hard to call. The CDR3 nucleotides are TGTGCCAGTAGTATACATGCCGGTGGGCGCACTGAAGCTTTCTTT. Translated, it gives CASSIHAGGRTEAFF.